The rows below give T cell receptor beta chains drawn from one sample of a study of OX40 agonist ivuxolimab in advanced cancers. The method was immunoSEQ multiplex PCR; TCRdb's version includes in-frame clones alone and lacks a portion of them. Here the sample spans over 70,000 clones, around 90% being singletons. This sample comprised CD4+ or CD8+ T cells sorted from blood, obtained in a trial of the OX40 agonist ivuxolimab. The source is an adult with an advanced solid tumor such as melanoma, head and neck, liver or kidney cancer. Each CDR3 is given with its conserved first and last residue. The D gene is left open where the match is weak. Some rows mark clone size as missing; the rest say once, few, many or name a class of expanded clone.

V gene	D gene	clone size	J gene	CDR3 protein	CDR3 DNA
TRBV9	.	.	TRBJ2-7	CASSVEEATQQYF	TGTGCCAGCAGCGTAGAGGAGGCCACCCAGCAGTACTTC
TRBV30	TRBD2	.	TRBJ2-5	CAWTGDRAGPQYF	TGTGCCTGGACCGGGGATCGAGCGGGGCCCCAGTACTTC
TRBV6-5	TRBD1	.	TRBJ1-2	CASSYSVDRDGYTF	TGTGCCAGCAGTTACTCGGTTGACAGGGATGGCTACACCTTC
TRBV5-4	.	.	TRBJ2-6	CASNERTGVSGANVLTF	TGTGCCAGCAACGAACGAACAGGCGTCTCTGGGGCCAACGTCCTGACTTTC
TRBV5-4	TRBD1	.	TRBJ1-1	CASSRQGVITEAFF	TGTGCCAGCAGCCGCCAGGGGGTAATTACTGAAGCTTTCTTT
TRBV18	.	.	TRBJ2-7	CASSPSLAPLGEQYF	TGTGCCAGCTCACCATCACTAGCCCCTCTGGGGGAGCAGTACTTC
TRBV4-1	TRBD2	.	TRBJ2-7	CASSLLAGGLSEQYF	TGCGCCAGCAGCCTTCTAGCGGGAGGGCTCTCCGAGCAGTACTTC
TRBV7-3	.	once	TRBJ2-2	CASSLSSSGELFF	TGTGCCAGCAGCTTATCTAGTTCCGGGGAGCTGTTTTTT
TRBV6-6	.	.	TRBJ2-5	CASSLPPQETQYF	TGTGCCAGCAGTCTCCCGCCCCAAGAGACCCAGTACTTC
TRBV9	.	.	TRBJ2-5	CASSVATGGQETQYF	TGTGCCAGCAGCGTAGCAACAGGAGGCCAAGAGACCCAGTACTTC
TRBV28	TRBD1	.	TRBJ1-5	CASRAGTGILGNQPQHF	TGTGCCAGCAGAGCCGGGACAGGGATTTTGGGCAATCAGCCCCAGCATTTT
TRBV19	.	.	TRBJ1-1	CASSPLRAEAFF	TGTGCCAGTAGTCCCCTCCGGGCTGAAGCTTTCTTT
TRBV7-2	.	once	TRBJ2-3	CASSHTLGTQYF	TGTGCCAGCAGCCATACTTTAGGCACGCAGTATTTT
TRBV6-5	TRBD2	.	TRBJ2-7	CASSYGRGYEQYF	TGTGCCAGCAGTTACGGGAGGGGTTACGAGCAGTACTTC
TRBV19	TRBD1	once	TRBJ2-7	CASSRDRAYEQYF	TGTGCCAGTAGTCGGGACAGGGCCTACGAGCAGTACTTC
TRBV6-1	.	.	TRBJ2-2	CASREGTGELFF	TGTGCCAGCAGGGAGGGCACCGGGGAGCTGTTTTTT
TRBV4-1	.	.	TRBJ1-2	CASSQAPGYNYGYTF	TGCGCCAGCAGCCAAGCTCCAGGGTATAACTATGGCTACACCTTC
TRBV5-1	TRBD1	few	TRBJ2-7	CASSLIGQAAEQYF	TGCGCCAGCAGCTTAATTGGACAGGCGGCCGAGCAGTACTTC
TRBV2	.	.	TRBJ1-4	CASSPFNEKLFF	TGTGCCAGCAGCCCCTTTAATGAAAAACTGTTTTTT
TRBV6-5	TRBD2	.	TRBJ2-7	CASSYGDVAGGYEQYF	TGTGCCAGCAGTTACGGGGATGTAGCGGGAGGTTACGAGCAGTACTTC
TRBV9	.	.	TRBJ2-7	CASAEKLGSNYEQYF	TGTGCCAGCGCTGAGAAATTAGGGTCCAACTACGAGCAGTACTTC
TRBV11-3	TRBD2	few	TRBJ2-1	CASSPPRATSGRNEQFF	TGTGCCAGCAGCCCCCCTCGGGCGACTAGCGGGAGAAATGAGCAGTTCTTC
TRBV2	TRBD2	.	TRBJ2-5	CASNKASGRETQYF	TGTGCCAGCAATAAGGCTAGCGGAAGGGAGACCCAGTACTTC
TRBV19	.	.	TRBJ2-5	CASSIDGRRETQYF	TGTGCCAGTAGTATAGACGGGCGACGAGAGACCCAGTACTTC